This T cell receptor beta chain was recorded in a study of long-term antiretroviral therapy in people with HIV. Points from the study as a whole: Across all time points, the repertoire was dominated by clones that expanded before ART. Blood draws took place between the mid-2000s and the late 2010s and possibly involved older ART regimens.

Investigators performed immunoSEQ version v3.0 at survey level. Per-sample sequencing targets were about 35,000-50,000 T-cell genomes. Assay: immunoSEQ multiplex PCR; the TCRdb copy retains only in-frame clones and omits some. The sample carries about 21,000 clones, around 84% recorded once. Worth noting for this clone: Its cognate antigen is unknown.

Donors needed at least one pre-ART PBMC sample plus at least two post-ART samples. This CDR3 contains 12 residues. Germline lookup yields CDR1 SNHLY and CDR2 FYNNEI. The junction had 10 bases not matched to a gene; V was cut back by 11 bases and J by 7 bases. The TCR was taken from a woman younger than 45 with HIV. V usage is TRBV2 and J usage is TRBJ1-2; the match to TRBD1 covers 7 bases. The sequencing here drew on unsorted PBMCs, taken 0.2 years after starting antiretroviral therapy. CDR3 in amino acids: CAGRQGWRGYTF. CDR3 nucleotides: TGTGCCGGACGACAGGGATGGCGTGGCTACACCTTC.